This T cell receptor (beta chain) comes out of a study of cytomegalovirus exposure and HLA in healthy donors. In its sample, this clone was seen a few times. Its antigen remains unknown. Trimming removed 1 base at V and 5 bases at J, with 17 bases between. Per the germline V gene, CDR1 is SQVTM and CDR2 is ANQGSEA. The CDR3 has 15 residues. Study-wide results and limits: Reportedly, HLA-A and HLA-B alleles of most subjects were accurately predicted from TCR beta.

13 Jbeta primers and 60 Vbeta primers were used for the PCR. TCRdb keeps only in-frame clones here, not all; method: immunoSEQ multiplex PCR. The sample lists about 130,000 clones; approximately 83% were seen once. This receptor was obtained from a middle-aged woman in good health and CMV-seropositive. The specimen was PBMCs. The chain carries TRBV29-1 and TRBJ1-1, with D uncertain. Here the CDR3 DNA reads TGCAGCGTTGAAGGCGTGGGAGGGTATGTGACTGAAGCTTTCTTT. It is translated as CSVEGVGGYVTEAFF.